Sequencing of this T cell receptor beta chain was carried out in a study of T cells in pancreatic ductal adenocarcinoma. Study-level results: Tumor-versus-blood clonality comparisons may be biased toward lower tumor diversity. No significant tumor-blood clonality difference; means were about 0.11 and 0.072. Compared with tumor, blood showed more total productive templates and about 8-fold more clonotypes. This surgical cohort overrepresents the minority presenting with early-stage disease.

TCRdb's copy holds only in-frame clones and misses some; the assay was immunoSEQ multiplex PCR. The data contain under 20,000 clones, roughly 90% of them seen just once; the ten biggest clones take up over 0.9%. CDR1 SGDLS and CDR2 YYNGEE come from the germline V gene. CDR3 size: 13 residues. Trimming left V 4 bases short and J 1 base short, with 8 bases between. No neoadjuvant therapy was given to the selected pancreatic ductal adenocarcinoma patients before their surgery. Remarks on this clone: Its cognate antigen is unknown.

The receptor's source is a human donor with pancreatic ductal adenocarcinoma. The V call is TRBV9, the J call TRBJ1-1, with unresolved D. The sample consisted of PBMCs. The CDR3 protein is CASSPTGNTEAFF. CDR3 bases: TGTGCCAGCAGCCCGACGGGGAACACTGAAGCTTTCTTT. The complete variable domain, with remaining parts taken from reference TRBV9 and TRBJ1-1, reads DSGVTQTPKHLITATGQRVTLRCSPRSGDLSVYWYQQSLDQGLQFLIQYYNGEERAKGNILERFSAQQFPDLHSELNLSSLELGDSALYFCASSPTGNTEAFFGQGTRLTVV.